Presented here are 14 T cell receptor beta chains from one specimen sequenced in a study of cytomegalovirus exposure and HLA in healthy donors. Primers for the PCR totalled 60 Vbeta and 13 Jbeta. TCRdb's copy holds only in-frame clones and misses some; the assay was immunoSEQ multiplex PCR. The sample yields around 60,000 clones, about 72% seen once. Sequencing was carried out using PBMCs. The receptor source for this set is a man between 45 and 60 years old in good health and CMV-seropositive.

This sequence joins TRBV27 and TRBJ1-5; D perhaps matches TRBD1 (6 bases). CDR3 size: 13 residues. The V gene lost 3 bases and the J gene lost 6 bases, with 9 bases spanning the gap. In germline, CDR1 is MNHEY, CDR2 SMNVEV (reference sequence). The CDR3 reads CASSFRGGQPQHF. Written as DNA, the CDR3 is TGTGCCAGCAGTTTCAGGGGTGGTCAGCCCCAGCATTTT.

This clone has more than one count but fewer than ten. The V gene is TRBV27, the J gene TRBJ1-1; 7 nucleotides match TRBD1. The CDR3 is 14 residues long. J gave up 3 bases and V 3 bases, and 4 bases lay outside the gene matches. Germline CDR1 and CDR2: MNHEY and SMNVEV (reference sequence). CDR3 sequence reads: CASSFTTGHTEAFF. In nucleotides, the CDR3 is TGTGCCAGCAGTTTTACGACAGGGCACACTGAAGCTTTCTTT.

This chain links TRBV5-4 with TRBJ2-2, with 7 positions matching TRBD1. The germline V gene encodes CDR1 SGHNT and CDR2 YYREEE (reference sequence). This CDR3 has 16 amino acids. V gave up 4 bases and J gave up 5 bases; unmatched junction bases: 11. For the CDR3, the DNA is TGTGCCAGCAGCCCCCGGGCAGGGGGAGATACCGGGGAGCTGTTTTTT. Translating it yields CASSPRAGGDTGELFF. Based on the CDR3 plus reference TRBV5-4 and TRBJ2-2, the full variable domain is ETGVTQSPTHLIKTRGQQVTLRCSSQSGHNTVSWYQQALGQGPQFIFQYYREEENGRGNFPPRFSGLQFPNYSSELNVNALELDDSALYLCASSPRAGGDTGELFFGEGSRLTVL.

This clone showed up just a few times. This CDR3 is CASSRPGMNTEAFF. Written as DNA, the CDR3 is TGCGCCAGCAGCCGCCCCGGTATGAACACTGAAGCTTTCTTT. The V and J genes are TRBV5-1 and TRBJ1-1; D is unresolved. V dropped 4 bases and J dropped 0 bases, with 10 bases sitting between them. CDR3 length: 14 residues. Germline V lookup: CDR1 SGHRS, CDR2 YFSETQ.

The V call is TRBV12-5, the J call TRBJ1-1; perhaps TRBD1 as D (5 bases). This CDR3 region has 17 residues. V lost 5 bases and J 3 bases, leaving 22 bases between the germline ends. Per germline, CDR1 LGHNT and CDR2 FRNRAP. In DNA form, the CDR3 reads TGTGCTAGTGGTCTCCACTTGGGGCAGGGATCGGACACTGAAGCTTTCTTT. It is translated as CASGLHLGQGSDTEAFF.

This rearrangement joins TRBV7-2 to TRBJ2-1, with D unclear. CDR3 length: 11 amino acids. The V end was cut by 4 bases, the J end by 7 bases, with 5 bases between. CDR1 and CDR2 from the germline V gene are SGHTA and FQGNSA. The CDR3 spells CASSYLNEQFF. Written as DNA, the CDR3 is TGTGCCAGCAGCTACTTAAATGAGCAGTTCTTC.

This chain connects TRBV6-5 to TRBJ2-7, with a tentative D call TRBD1 (5 bases). Germline V gives CDR1 MNHEY, CDR2 SVGAGI. V lost 2 bases and J lost 6, with 5 bases in between. The CDR3 totals 11 residues. Here the CDR3 reads CASSYGAEQYF. CDR3 DNA: TGTGCCAGCAGTTACGGGGCCGAGCAGTACTTC.

The chain joins TRBV5-1 to TRBJ1-1, with unresolved D. The CDR3 has 15 residues. The germline V gene has CDR1 SGHRS and CDR2 YFSETQ. Trimming removed 0 bases from V and 1 base from J, with 10 bases in between. The CDR3 DNA reads TGCGCCAGCAGCTTGGTGGAGGGAAGGAACACTGAAGCTTTCTTT. Translating gives CASSLVEGRNTEAFF.

This chain uses TRBV27 with TRBJ2-3, with 9 bases matching TRBD2. Germline values: CDR1 MNHEY, CDR2 SMNVEV (reference sequence). Trimming removed 3 bases from V and 4 bases from J; junction bases left unmatched: 11. This CDR3 region has 17 residues. The CDR3 DNA reads TGTGCCAGCAGTTTCGGGCTCGGGACTAGCATATCAGATACGCAGTATTTT. Protein product: CASSFGLGTSISDTQYF.

CDR3 region: CASSFREYTGELFF. DNA of the CDR3: TGTGCCAGCAGCTTTAGAGAATACACCGGGGAGCTGTTTTTT. The chain couples TRBV5-6 to TRBJ2-2; D remains unclear. This CDR3 spans 14 amino acids. V was shortened by 2 bases and J by 3 bases, with 8 bases between the two germline ends. CDR1 is SGHDT and CDR2 is YYEEEE in the germline V gene.

The chain is built from TRBV27 and TRBJ1-6, with 9 bases lining up with TRBD1. The V segment lost 0 bases and the J segment 3 bases; nucleotides outside the gene matches: 3. This CDR3 has 17 residues. Germline V gives CDR1 MNHEY, CDR2 SMNVEV (reference sequence). CDR3 in DNA: TGTGCCAGCAGTTTATCGGGACAGGGAGTCTATAATTCACCCCTCCACTTT. This gives the protein CASSLSGQGVYNSPLHF.

The chain recombines TRBV28 with TRBJ1-2, with D possibly TRBD1 on 5 matching bases. The V end was cut by 4 bases, the J end by 7 bases, with 10 bases between. CDR3 length equals 12 residues. Looked up from germline, CDR1 is MDHEN and CDR2 is SYDVKM. The CDR3 DNA follows: TGTGCCAGCAGTTCCTCGGGGGTTGGCTACACCTTC. It translates to CASSSSGVGYTF.

The chain has TRBV28 and TRBJ1-1; 8 bases map to TRBD1. The J segment lost 4 bases and the V segment lost 6 bases, leaving 7 bases of the junction unmatched. Germline V gives CDR1 MDHEN, CDR2 SYDVKM. CDR3 length: 14 amino acids. DNA of the CDR3: TGTGCCAGCAGACCCGGACAGGGTGCCACTGAAGCTTTCTTT. As protein: CASRPGQGATEAFF.

The rearrangement joins TRBV27 to TRBJ2-7, with TRBD1 identical over 7 bases. Germline values: CDR1 MNHEY, CDR2 SMNVEV (reference sequence). CDR3 length: 15 residues. J lost 0 bases, V lost 8 bases, and 10 bases had no gene match. The CDR3 DNA reads as TGTGCCAGCCGCCCCGACAGGGCGACCTCCTACGAGCAGTACGTC. This codes for CASRPDRATSYEQYV.